This TCR beta chain was documented in a study of blood T cell repertoires in COVID-19 (dated by TCRdb to 2018 to 2021). For context, the study as a whole: Collaborator samples came from the United States, Italy and Spain and covered acute and convalescent phases of COVID-19. Samples came from the ongoing ImmuneRACE study (first 160 participants) plus 1,254 subjects from 6 global collaborators. The dataset comprised deeply sampled blood TCRbeta repertoires from subjects exposed to, actively infected with, or recovered from COVID-19. Where available, HLA class I and class II types were obtained from metadata supplied by the sample provider rather than from assay-based typing. The repertoires were released in a freely available public database meant as a resource for research on the immune response to SARS-CoV-2. The prospective study material was composed of cDNA or gDNA derived from T cells, B-cell-depleted T cells, or PBMCs. The sample metadata nearly always contained a de-identified subject ID, COVID-19 status, age in years and sex. The paper's findings and limits, for the study overall: The quantity of clinical and demographic metadata differed by source and by participant and was supplied without curation.

This clone was counted a single time. Its antigen remains undetermined. Base quality data are lacking; no much larger clone is found one base away. The immunoSEQ Assay, a bias-controlled multiplex PCR, was used to amplify TCRbeta CDR3 regions from genomic DNA. In the source study's methods: The number of nucleated cells in each sample was estimated from the amplification of reference gene primers within the assay. To quantify the absolute abundance of each unique TCRbeta CDR3 rearrangement, sequence reads were collapsed and filtered. For each sample, productive Simpson clonality was calculated by taking the square root of Simpson's diversity index across productive rearrangements. Not all clones reach the TCRdb copy of this immuneACCESS table, which keeps in-frame sequences only. Checked studies attribute under half of the gap to unresolved V genes and leave the rest unexplained. The DNA gave D and trimming, while V, J and clone size come from that table. This sample is represented by fewer than 250,000 clones; roughly 89% of them were singletons. The ten most abundant clones make up about 3.3% of the sample.

Participants in the prospective study were aged about 18 to 100 years, lived in 20 to 30 United States geographic areas, and enrolled through a virtual design. In the prospective study, cohorts were assigned on the basis of participant-reported clinical history obtained from a screening survey and a study questionnaire. A participant counted as exposed if, within 2 weeks of entering the study, that participant had been in contact with someone who had a PCR-confirmed or clinician-diagnosed COVID-19 case. In the prospective study, whole blood, serum and a nasopharyngeal or oropharyngeal swab were collected from each participant by mobile phlebotomists. Prospective study participants could optionally give additional blood draws and questionnaires over a roughly two-month period. Prospective study blood samples were shipped either frozen or at room temperature before DNA extraction. Sequencing was carried out using PBMCs or T cells enriched from blood (not recorded which). The TCR sequence derives from a woman aged 25 to 39 who had been exposed to COVID-19.

The CDR3 has the sequence CASSSPEGAAYNEQFF. The DNA sequence is TGCGCCAGCAGCTCCCCAGAGGGGGCGGCATACAATGAGCAGTTCTTC. The rearranged chain carries TRBV4-1 and TRBJ2-1, with 7 junctional bases fitting TRBD1. CDR1 and CDR2, per the germline V gene, are MGHRA and YSYEKL. Germline trimming amounts to 5 bases on V and 4 bases on J, with 11 as the count of junction bases outside the gene matches. The CDR3, cysteine through phenylalanine, is 16 amino acids long. Only CDR3 DNA is held: 48 bases, read in frame from base 1.